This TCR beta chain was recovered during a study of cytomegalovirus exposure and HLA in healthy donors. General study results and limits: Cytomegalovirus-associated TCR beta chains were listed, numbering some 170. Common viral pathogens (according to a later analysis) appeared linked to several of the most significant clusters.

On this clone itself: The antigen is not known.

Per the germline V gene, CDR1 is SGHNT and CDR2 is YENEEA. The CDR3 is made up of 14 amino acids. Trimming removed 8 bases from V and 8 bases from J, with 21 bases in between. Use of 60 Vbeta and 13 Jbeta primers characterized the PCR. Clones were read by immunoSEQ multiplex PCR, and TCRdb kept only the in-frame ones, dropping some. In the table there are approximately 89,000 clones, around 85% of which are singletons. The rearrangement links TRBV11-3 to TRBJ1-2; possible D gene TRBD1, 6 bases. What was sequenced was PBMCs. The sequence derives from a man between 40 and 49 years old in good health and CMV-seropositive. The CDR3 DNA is TGTGCCAGCGCGGAGATGGGCAGGGGCGGCGGCTACACCTTC. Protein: CASAEMGRGGGYTF.